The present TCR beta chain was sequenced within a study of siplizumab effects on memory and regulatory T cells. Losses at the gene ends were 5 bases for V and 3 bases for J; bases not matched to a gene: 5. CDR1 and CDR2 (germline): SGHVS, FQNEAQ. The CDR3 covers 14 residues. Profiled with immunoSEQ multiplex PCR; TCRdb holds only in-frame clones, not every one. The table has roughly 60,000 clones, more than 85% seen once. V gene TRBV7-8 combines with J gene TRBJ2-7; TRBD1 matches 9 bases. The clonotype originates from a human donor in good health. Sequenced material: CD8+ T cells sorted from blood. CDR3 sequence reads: CASSPPGQGYEQYF. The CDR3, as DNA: TGTGCCAGCAGCCCTCCGGGACAGGGCTACGAGCAGTACTTC. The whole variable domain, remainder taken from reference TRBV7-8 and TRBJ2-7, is GAGVSQSPRYKVAKRGQDVALRCDPISGHVSLFWYQQALGQGPEFLTYFQNEAQLDKSGLPSDRFFAERPEGSVSTLKIQRTQQEDSAVYLCASSPPGQGYEQYFGPGTRLTVT.